A selection of T cell receptor beta chains follows, all from one sample in a study of CD8+CD57+ T cells in acquired aplastic anemia. MiXCR, applied by TCRdb to the reads, yields one record per CDR3 protein. The sample includes around 500,000 distinct CDR3 sequences, about a third of them seen just once. Sequencing was done on a sample of sorted CD4+, CD8+, or CD8+CD57+ T cells (not recorded which) from PBMCs. Every receptor here comes from a human donor with aplastic anemia. The CDR3 runs from the conserved cysteine through the conserved F or W. The order of the fields is D gene, clone size, CDR3 length, J gene, V gene, CDR3 protein, CDR3 DNA. D genes are given only for firm matches. Expanded clones are given a class, and other clones once, few, many or no size at all.

D gene: -
clone size: -
CDR3 length: 12
J gene: TRBJ1-2
V gene: TRBV30
CDR3 protein: CAWSVLSGGYTF
CDR3 DNA: TGTGCCTGGAGTGTACTTTCTGGTGGCTACACCTTC

D gene: -
clone size: many
CDR3 length: 8
J gene: TRBJ2-7
V gene: TRBV11-2
CDR3 protein: CASSPMDF
CDR3 DNA: TGTGCCAGCAGCCCAATGGACTTC

D gene: TRBD2
clone size: few
CDR3 length: 13
J gene: TRBJ2-5
V gene: TRBV6-5
CDR3 protein: CASSYSTRRGEYF
CDR3 DNA: TGTGCCAGCAGTTACTCGACCCGGCGGGGGGAATACTTC

D gene: -
clone size: -
CDR3 length: 14
J gene: TRBJ2-6
V gene: TRBV20-1
CDR3 protein: CSARGPSGANVLTF
CDR3 DNA: TGCAGTGCTAGGGGCCCTTCTGGGGCCAACGTCCTGACTTTC

D gene: TRBD1
clone size: many
CDR3 length: 15
J gene: TRBJ1-3
V gene: TRBV7-6
CDR3 protein: CASSNDRGLGNTIYF
CDR3 DNA: TGTGCCAGCAGTAACGACAGGGGGCTCGGAAACACCATATATTTT

D gene: -
clone size: -
CDR3 length: 15
J gene: TRBJ1-6
V gene: TRBV7-2
CDR3 protein: CASSLSHGAGSPLHF
CDR3 DNA: TGTGCCAGCAGTTTATCACACGGGGCGGGTTCACCCCTCCACTTT

D gene: TRBD2
clone size: -
CDR3 length: 14
J gene: TRBJ2-1
V gene: TRBV11-2
CDR3 protein: CASSESGGDNEQFF
CDR3 DNA: TGTGCCAGCAGCGAAAGCGGGGGAGACAATGAGCAGTTCTTC

D gene: -
clone size: -
CDR3 length: 17
J gene: TRBJ1-2
V gene: TRBV10-3
CDR3 protein: CAISAPPAGMSDYGYTF
CDR3 DNA: TGTGCTATCAGTGCACCCCCCGCGGGAATGTCGGACTATGGCTACACCTTC

D gene: -
clone size: many
CDR3 length: 13
J gene: TRBJ2-4
V gene: TRBV29-1
CDR3 protein: CSVEGKLRNIQYF
CDR3 DNA: TGCAGCGTTGAGGGTAAATTGAGAAACATTCAGTACTTC

D gene: TRBD2
clone size: many
CDR3 length: 15
J gene: TRBJ2-5
V gene: TRBV19
CDR3 protein: CASSMGSGAGETQYF
CDR3 DNA: TGTGCCAGTAGTATGGGGAGCGGGGCGGGTGAGACCCAGTACTTC

D gene: -
clone size: -
CDR3 length: 16
J gene: TRBJ1-1
V gene: TRBV20-1
CDR3 protein: CSAPPGRGSGRTEAFF
CDR3 DNA: TGCAGTGCTCCGCCGGGACGGGGAAGTGGTAGGACTGAAGCTTTCTTT

D gene: -
clone size: few
CDR3 length: 12
J gene: TRBJ2-1
V gene: TRBV20-1
CDR3 protein: CSASTGRAEQFF
CDR3 DNA: TGCAGTGCTAGTACGGGGCGGGCTGAGCAGTTCTTC

D gene: TRBD2
clone size: many
CDR3 length: 14
J gene: TRBJ2-5
V gene: TRBV7-9
CDR3 protein: CASSLAGGKETQYF
CDR3 DNA: TGTGCCAGCAGCTTAGCGGGGGGGAAAGAGACCCAGTACTTC

D gene: TRBD1
clone size: many
CDR3 length: 15
J gene: TRBJ1-2
V gene: TRBV7-8
CDR3 protein: CASSLAGTGAYGYTF
CDR3 DNA: TGTGCCAGCAGCTTAGCCGGGACAGGAGCGTATGGCTACACCTTC

D gene: -
clone size: -
CDR3 length: 14
J gene: TRBJ2-1
V gene: TRBV5-1
CDR3 protein: CASNAGLTYNEQFF
CDR3 DNA: TGCGCCAGCAACGCGGGACTTACCTACAATGAGCAGTTCTTC

D gene: -
clone size: -
CDR3 length: 15
J gene: TRBJ1-5
V gene: TRBV7-2
CDR3 protein: CASSPPPGGGQPQHF
CDR3 DNA: TGTGCCAGCAGCCCCCCCCCGGGGGGCGGTCAGCCCCAGCATTTT

D gene: TRBD2
clone size: many
CDR3 length: 17
J gene: TRBJ2-1
V gene: TRBV10-3
CDR3 protein: CAISEPTSGVSYNEQFF
CDR3 DNA: TGTGCCATCAGTGAACCTACTAGCGGGGTCTCCTACAATGAGCAGTTCTTC

D gene: TRBD2
clone size: -
CDR3 length: 17
J gene: TRBJ2-7
V gene: TRBV4-1
CDR3 protein: CASSQKGNGRDLYEQYF
CDR3 DNA: TGCGCCAGCAGCCAAAAGGGTAACGGGAGGGACCTCTACGAGCAGTACTTC

D gene: -
clone size: many
CDR3 length: 13
J gene: TRBJ1-2
V gene: TRBV14
CDR3 protein: CASSQTGQYGYTF
CDR3 DNA: TGTGCCAGCAGCCAAACTGGACAGTATGGCTACACCTTC

D gene: -
clone size: -
CDR3 length: 16
J gene: TRBJ2-2
V gene: TRBV6-1
CDR3 protein: CASKRTGTMDTGELFF
CDR3 DNA: TGTGCCAGCAAAAGGACAGGGACTATGGACACCGGGGAGCTGTTTTTT

D gene: TRBD2
clone size: few
CDR3 length: 14
J gene: TRBJ2-5
V gene: TRBV15
CDR3 protein: CATSSAGAGETQYF
CDR3 DNA: TGTGCCACCAGTTCCGCGGGAGCGGGAGAGACCCAGTACTTC

D gene: -
clone size: -
CDR3 length: 14
J gene: TRBJ1-2
V gene: TRBV2
CDR3 protein: CASSDCRGAGGYTF
CDR3 DNA: TGTGCCAGCAGTGATTGTCGGGGGGCGGGTGGCTACACCTTC

D gene: TRBD1
clone size: -
CDR3 length: 17
J gene: TRBJ2-2
V gene: TRBV5-1
CDR3 protein: CASSLGQEFANTGELFF
CDR3 DNA: TGCGCCAGCAGCTTAGGACAGGAGTTCGCGAACACCGGGGAGCTGTTTTTT

D gene: -
clone size: once
CDR3 length: 15
J gene: TRBJ1-5
V gene: TRBV7-9
CDR3 protein: CASSSEGGNNQPQHF
CDR3 DNA: TGTGCCAGCAGCTCAGAGGGAGGAAATAATCAGCCCCAGCATTTT